Below are 7 T cell receptor beta chains sequenced from a single sample in a study of molecular identifiers for immune sequencing clone quantification. TCRdb redid the calling of the PCR reads with MiXCR, one entry per CDR3 protein. Of about half a million distinct CDR3 sequences listed, less than 30% are singletons. The sample consisted of naive CD8+ T cells from blood, with Jurkat cell RNA spiked in. As to subset: FACS-sorted CD8+CD4-CCR7+CD45RA+ naive T cells. The receptors shown here come from a human donor in good health. Some libraries in this study had Jurkat cell RNA spiked in.

The chain uses TRBV19 and TRBJ1-2, with a tentative D call TRBD1 (6 bases). The CDR3 has 15 amino acids. Germline lookup yields CDR1 LNHDA and CDR2 SQIVND (reference sequence). V lost 6 bases and J lost 4, with 18 bases in between. The CDR3 loop reads CASRPSPGAAYGYTF. DNA of the CDR3: TGTGCCAGTAGGCCCAGCCCGGGGGCCGCCTATGGCTACACCTTC.

The chain couples TRBV28 to TRBJ1-2; D not certain. The germline V and J ends were trimmed by 5 bases and 4 bases, with 8 bases remaining between them. The CDR3 length is 12 residues. The germline V gene has CDR1 MDHEN and CDR2 SYDVKM. The CDR3 sequence is CASSKRVYGYTF. CDR3 nucleotides: TGTGCCAGCAGTAAAAGGGTCTATGGCTACACCTTC.

Comment on this clonotype: Sequence at one end of the junction differs from germline and may be a read error. This chain uses TRBV7-3 with TRBJ1-5; unclear D gene. This CDR3 is 13 amino acids long. In germline, CDR1 is SGHTA, CDR2 FQGTGA. CDR3 in amino acids: CASSLAPRQPQQF. The DNA of the CDR3 is TGTGCCAGCAGCTTAGCCCCCCGTCAGCCCCAGCAATTT.

This rearrangement joins TRBV20-1 to TRBJ2-7; D not certain. The CDR3 sequence is 13 residues long. CDR1 and CDR2 from the germline V gene are DFQATT and SNEGSKA (reference sequence). V gave up 7 bases and J gave up 2 bases, with 15 bases separating them. The DNA of the CDR3 is TGCAGTGTCGTACCCTCTGGGACCTACGAGCAGTACTTC. Protein: CSVVPSGTYEQYF.

This clonotype was observed at least ten times. This chain uses TRBV2 with TRBJ1-1; D is ambiguous. The CDR3 has 11 amino acids. V was shortened by 8 bases and J by 3 bases, with 7 bases between the two germline ends. Germline values: CDR1 SNHLY, CDR2 FYNNEI. The CDR3 DNA sequence: TGTGCCAGCGATCGTTACACTGAAGCTTTCTTT. This codes for CASDRYTEAFF. Full variable domain (rest looked up from reference TRBV2 and TRBJ1-1): EPEVTQTPSHQVTQMGQEVILRCVPISNHLYFYWYRQILGQKVEFLVSFYNNEISEKSEIFDDQFSVERPDGSNFTLKIRSTKLEDSAMYFCASDRYTEAFFGQGTRLTVV.

This chain uses TRBV6-2 or TRBV6-3 with TRBJ2-3; the D is unclear. Germline V lookup: CDR1 MNHEY, CDR2 SVGEGT. Trimming removed 5 bases from V and 0 bases from J, with 15 bases in between. The CDR3 is 16 residues long. CDR3 in amino acids: CASSGETKGSTDTQYF. The CDR3 DNA is TGTGCCAGCAGTGGTGAGACAAAAGGTAGCACAGATACGCAGTATTTT.

This clonotype was detected ten times or more. This chain links TRBV24-1 with TRBJ2-3; the D is unclear. Between the trimmed V and J ends, which lost 0 bases and 0 bases, there was a span of 12 bases. Germline CDR1 KGHDR, CDR2 SFDVKD. The CDR3 extends over 17 amino acids. CDR3 residues: CATSDLPQSASTDTQYF. CDR3 DNA: TGTGCCACCAGTGATTTGCCCCAGAGCGCAAGCACAGATACGCAGTATTTT.